These 6 T cell receptor beta chains came from one sample sequenced in a study of T cell repertoires in cytomegalovirus infection. These receptors have no known antigen. TCRdb passed the reads through MiXCR, listing each CDR3 protein once. The sample lists nearly 700,000 distinct CDR3 sequences, around 35% occurring once. Sequences were derived from cultured PBMCs, sampled from culture after CMV antigen stimulation. The receptors stem from a human donor in good health (CMV status not recorded). Some clones in this sample may be carry-over from other donors' samples.

This clonotype was counted between two and nine times. This chain connects TRBV12-3 or TRBV12-4 to TRBJ1-2; D might be TRBD1 (6 bases). V lost 7 bases and J 4 bases, leaving 13 bases between the germline ends. The CDR3 length is 13 residues. The CDR3 DNA follows: TGTGCCAGCACCCGGACAGCCGGCTATGGCTACACCTTC. Amino acid sequence: CASTRTAGYGYTF.

This clonotype has at least ten counts. The gene calls are TRBV7-2 and TRBJ2-3, with 11 nucleotides matching TRBD2. This CDR3 comprises 17 residues. The junction had 7 bases not matched to a gene; V was cut back by 1 base and J by 4 bases. Per germline, CDR1 SGHTA and CDR2 FQGNSA. The CDR3: CASSLEVLAGAPDTQYF. The DNA of the CDR3 is TGTGCCAGCAGCTTAGAAGTACTAGCGGGAGCCCCAGATACGCAGTATTTT.

J is TRBJ1-6 and V is TRBV7-8; D is unclear. Germline V gives CDR1 SGHVS, CDR2 FQNEAQ. Trimming removed 5 bases at V and 0 bases at J, with 11 bases between. This CDR3 is 16 amino acids long. The CDR3 loop reads CASSPEEGSYNSPLHF. The CDR3 nucleotides read TGTGCCAGCAGCCCCGAGGAGGGCTCCTATAATTCACCCCTCCACTTT.

The chain links TRBV6-1 to TRBJ2-1; 11 bases are a match to TRBD2. This CDR3 comprises 15 residues. Per germline, CDR1 MNHNS and CDR2 SASEGT. V gave up 6 bases and J gave up 8 bases; unmatched junction bases: 9. The chain's CDR3 is CASRSLAGVGDEQFF. As DNA, the CDR3 is TGTGCCAGCAGATCACTAGCGGGAGTTGGGGATGAGCAGTTCTTC.

This clonotype has just a few counts. The chain carries TRBV7-3 and TRBJ1-3; D remains unclear. V lost 1 base, J lost 3 bases, and 7 bases lay in between. CDR3 length equals 14 residues. Germline V gene sequence: CDR1 SGHTA, CDR2 FQGTGA. The DNA of the CDR3 is TGTGCCAGCAGCTTAAGGTTAAATGGAAACACCATATATTTT. This gives the protein CASSLRLNGNTIYF.

The chain is built from TRBV7-2 and TRBJ2-1; 9 bases are a match to TRBD2. The CDR3 totals 15 residues. The trim removed 1 base at V and 9 bases at J, leaving 7 bases unmatched. Per germline, CDR1 SGHTA and CDR2 FQGNSA. CDR3 residues: CASSLGGRAFSEQFF. Here the CDR3 DNA reads TGTGCCAGCAGCTTAGGCGGGAGGGCCTTTTCTGAGCAGTTCTTC.